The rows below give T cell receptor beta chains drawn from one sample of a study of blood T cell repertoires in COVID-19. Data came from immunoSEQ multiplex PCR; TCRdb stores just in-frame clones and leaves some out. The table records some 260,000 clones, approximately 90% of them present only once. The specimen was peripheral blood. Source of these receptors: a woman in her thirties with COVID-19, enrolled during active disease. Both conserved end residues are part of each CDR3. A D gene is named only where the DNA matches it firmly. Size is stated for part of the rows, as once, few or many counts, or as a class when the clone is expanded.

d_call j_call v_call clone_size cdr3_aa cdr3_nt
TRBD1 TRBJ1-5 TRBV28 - CASSLLQGANQPQHF TGTGCCAGCAGTTTACTCCAGGGGGCGAATCAGCCCCAGCATTTT
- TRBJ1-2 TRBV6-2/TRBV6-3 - CASSQGRRLGGYTF TGTGCCAGCAGTCAGGGGCGGCGCCTCGGTGGCTACACCTTC
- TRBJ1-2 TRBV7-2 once CASSLDQAAGGYTF TGTGCCAGCAGCTTAGACCAGGCGGCGGGGGGCTACACCTTC
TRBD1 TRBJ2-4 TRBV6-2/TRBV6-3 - CASSQGALAKNIQYF TGTGCCAGCAGTCAGGGGGCATTGGCCAAAAACATTCAGTACTTC
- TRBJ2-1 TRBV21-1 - CASSIKGTSGNNEQFF TGTGCCAGCAGCATAAAGGGGACTAGCGGAAACAATGAGCAGTTCTTC
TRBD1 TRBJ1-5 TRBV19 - CASSLRSTGGGWQPQHF TGTGCCAGTAGCCTCCGATCTACAGGGGGAGGGTGGCAGCCCCAGCATTTT
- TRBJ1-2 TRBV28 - CAVQALGYTF TGTGCCGTCCAGGCCCTTGGCTACACCTTC
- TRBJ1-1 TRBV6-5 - CASSYEGTEAFF TGTGCCAGCAGTTACGAGGGAACTGAAGCTTTCTTT
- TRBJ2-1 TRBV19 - CASTKPSGRYNEQFF TGTGCCAGTACCAAGCCGAGCGGACGGTACAATGAGCAGTTCTTC
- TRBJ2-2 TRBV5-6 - CASTHFSADTGELFF TGTGCCAGCACCCACTTCTCCGCGGACACCGGGGAGCTGTTTTTT
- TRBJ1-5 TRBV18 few CASSTTPEQGFSHF TGTGCCAGCTCAACGACCCCAGAACAGGGATTTTCGCATTTT
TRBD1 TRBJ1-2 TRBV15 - CATRGGRTINYGYTF TGTGCCACCAGAGGGGGCCGAACTATTAACTATGGCTACACCTTC
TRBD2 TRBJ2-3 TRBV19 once CASSMGPAGVDTQYF TGTGCCAGTAGTATGGGTCCAGCGGGGGTTGATACGCAGTATTTT
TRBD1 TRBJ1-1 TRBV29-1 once CSVEDPQGWKTEAFF TGCAGCGTTGAAGACCCACAGGGGTGGAAGACTGAAGCTTTCTTT
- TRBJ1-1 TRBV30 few CAWKESPADTEAFF TGTGCCTGGAAAGAATCCCCGGCGGACACTGAAGCTTTCTTT
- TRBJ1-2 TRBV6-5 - CASSYSTQGGDGYTF TGTGCCAGCAGTTACTCGACACAGGGTGGCGATGGCTACACCTTC
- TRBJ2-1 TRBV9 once CASSGGGIYNEQFF TGTGCCAGCAGCGGGGGAGGAATATACAATGAGCAGTTCTTC
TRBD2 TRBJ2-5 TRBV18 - CASSPLNPRPGLAYF TGTGCCAGCTCACCCCTAAACCCCCGCCCGGGACTAGCGTACTTC
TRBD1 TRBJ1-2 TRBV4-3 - CASSQDLLRQGRGYTF TGCGCCAGCAGCCAAGATCTCCTAAGACAGGGACGGGGCTACACCTTC
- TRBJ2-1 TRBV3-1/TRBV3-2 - CASSQARTVPYNEQFF TGTGCCAGCAGCCAAGCGCGGACAGTCCCATACAATGAGCAGTTCTTC
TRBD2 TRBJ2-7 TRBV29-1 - CSVQGTSDSYEQYF TGCAGCGTTCAGGGGACTAGCGACTCCTACGAGCAGTACTTC
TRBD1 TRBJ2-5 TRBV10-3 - CAIRGGQEETQYF TGTGCCATCAGGGGGGGACAGGAAGAGACCCAGTACTTC